This T cell receptor (beta chain) was profiled in a study of beta chain features in type 1 diabetes. Study background: Similarity in age, gender and cell yields was seen between patients and healthy donors. General study results and limits: Diminished insertions and augmented deletions at VDJ junctions characterized type 1 diabetes patients.

Of the isolated RNA, all was reverse transcribed, and so the sequenced material was expressed TCRB transcripts. Only in-frame clones appear in the TCRdb table, and some are missing; sequencing was by immunoSEQ multiplex PCR. The sample has some 900,000 clones; about 17% are singletons. Without exception, sorted populations had purity beyond 98%. On this clone itself: Its antigen is unidentified.

The sample consisted of naive CD4+ T cells from blood. The TCR originated in a woman younger than 30 in good health.

CDR3 region: CATKLTDGPGTQYF. The CDR3 DNA follows: TGTGCCACCAAGCTCACCGACGGGCCAGGGACCCAGTACTTC. V usage is TRBV10-3 and J usage is TRBJ2-5; no clear D. Trimming stripped 10 bases from V and 7 bases from J, with 22 bases between. CDR3 length equals 14 residues. Germline CDR1 and CDR2: ENHRY and SYGVKD.